Sequencing of this T cell receptor beta chain was carried out in a study of neurological immune-mediated disorders. The junction had 4 bases not matched to a gene; V was cut back by 3 bases and J by 5 bases. Germline V lookup: CDR1 KGHDR, CDR2 SFDVKD. CDR3 length: 15 residues. With 10-nucleotide random UMIs included, cDNA was synthesized by 5'RACE. Over 160 million TCR-beta sequences from 15-18 subjects came from every sequencing run. MiXCR was run by TCRdb on the 5' RACE reads, yielding one entry per CDR3 protein. Seen here are tens of thousands of distinct CDR3 sequences, around 2.6% observed once, and the top ten hold around 1.1%. Whole-study results and caveats: None of the CDR3 amino acid sequences in expanded clones turned up in more than one subject, which points to private repertoires in all groups. Phylogenetic grouping placed 18 of 34 multiple sclerosis patients' repertoires in one related-CDR3 cluster, a possible signature.

This clonotype showed up many times. No antigen is known for it. The sequence came from a woman in her twenties or thirties with multiple sclerosis. The rearrangement uses TRBV24-1 and TRBJ2-1, with 9 bases fitting TRBD1. Material: PBMCs. DNA of the CDR3: TGTGCCACCAGTGATGGGACAGGGAATGACAATGAGCAGTTCTTC. This encodes CATSDGTGNDNEQFF.